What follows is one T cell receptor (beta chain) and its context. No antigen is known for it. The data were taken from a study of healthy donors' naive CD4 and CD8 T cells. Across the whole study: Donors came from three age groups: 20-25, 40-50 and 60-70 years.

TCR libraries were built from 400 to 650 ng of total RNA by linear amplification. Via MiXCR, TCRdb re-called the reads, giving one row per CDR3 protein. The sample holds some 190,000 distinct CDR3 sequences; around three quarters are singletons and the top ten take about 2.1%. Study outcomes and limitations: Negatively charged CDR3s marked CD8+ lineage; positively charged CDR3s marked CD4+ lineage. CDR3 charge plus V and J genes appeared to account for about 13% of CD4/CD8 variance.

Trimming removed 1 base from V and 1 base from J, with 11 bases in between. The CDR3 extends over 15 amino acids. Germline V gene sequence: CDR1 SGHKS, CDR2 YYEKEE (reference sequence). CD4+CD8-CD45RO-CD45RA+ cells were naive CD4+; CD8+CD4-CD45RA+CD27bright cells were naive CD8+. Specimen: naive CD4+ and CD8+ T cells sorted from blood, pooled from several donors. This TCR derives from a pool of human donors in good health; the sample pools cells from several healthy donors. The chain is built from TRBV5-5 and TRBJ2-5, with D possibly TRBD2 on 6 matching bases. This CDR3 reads CASSLFGTLQETQYF. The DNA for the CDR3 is TGTGCCAGCAGCTTGTTTGGGACTCTCCAAGAGACCCAGTACTTC.